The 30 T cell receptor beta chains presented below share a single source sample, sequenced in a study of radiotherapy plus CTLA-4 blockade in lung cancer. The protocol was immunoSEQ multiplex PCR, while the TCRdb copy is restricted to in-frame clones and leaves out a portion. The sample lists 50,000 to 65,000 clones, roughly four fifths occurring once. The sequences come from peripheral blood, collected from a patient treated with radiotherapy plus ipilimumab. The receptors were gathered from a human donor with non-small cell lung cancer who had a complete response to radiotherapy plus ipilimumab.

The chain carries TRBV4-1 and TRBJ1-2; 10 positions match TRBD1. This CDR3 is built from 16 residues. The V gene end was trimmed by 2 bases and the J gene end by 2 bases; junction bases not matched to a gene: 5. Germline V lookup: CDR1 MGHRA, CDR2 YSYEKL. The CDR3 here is CASSQLTGGVNYGYTF. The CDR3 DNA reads TGCGCCAGCAGCCAATTGACAGGGGGCGTCAACTATGGCTACACCTTC.

Here the CDR3 reads CASSLRTLSPLHF. CDR3 bases: TGTGCCAGCAGTCTCCGGACATTATCACCCCTCCACTTT. V is TRBV6-5 and J is TRBJ1-6; weak D call: TRBD1 (5 bases). Germline V gene sequence: CDR1 MNHEY, CDR2 SVGAGI. V lost 5 bases and J lost 10, with 12 bases in between. This CDR3 is 13 amino acids long.

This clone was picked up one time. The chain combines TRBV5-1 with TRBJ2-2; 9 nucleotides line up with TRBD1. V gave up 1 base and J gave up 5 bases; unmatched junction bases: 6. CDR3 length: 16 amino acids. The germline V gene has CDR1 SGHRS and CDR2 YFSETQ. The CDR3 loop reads CASSLNGQGPTGELFF. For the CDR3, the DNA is TGCGCCAGCAGCTTGAATGGACAGGGGCCTACCGGGGAGCTGTTTTTT.

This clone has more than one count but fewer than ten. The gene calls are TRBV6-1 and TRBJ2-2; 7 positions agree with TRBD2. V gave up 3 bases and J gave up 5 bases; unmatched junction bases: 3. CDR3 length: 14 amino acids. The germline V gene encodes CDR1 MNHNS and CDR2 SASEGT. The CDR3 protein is CASSEIAGTGELFF. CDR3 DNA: TGTGCCAGCAGTGAGATAGCGGGTACCGGGGAGCTGTTTTTT.

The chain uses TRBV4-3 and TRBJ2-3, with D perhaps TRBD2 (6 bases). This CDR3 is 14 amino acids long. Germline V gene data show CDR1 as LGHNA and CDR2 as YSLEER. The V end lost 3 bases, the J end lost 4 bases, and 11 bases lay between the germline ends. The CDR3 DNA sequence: TGCGCCAGCAGCCATCTGACTAGATCAGATACGCAGTATTTT. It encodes CASSHLTRSDTQYF.

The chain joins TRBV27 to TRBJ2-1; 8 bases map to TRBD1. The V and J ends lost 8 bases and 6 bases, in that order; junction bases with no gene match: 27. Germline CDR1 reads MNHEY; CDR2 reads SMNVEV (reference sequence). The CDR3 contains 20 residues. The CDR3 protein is CASHGRSGRGTGGGVNEQFF. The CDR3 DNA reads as TGTGCCAGCCATGGGAGAAGTGGGCGAGGGACAGGCGGAGGGGTCAATGAGCAGTTCTTC.

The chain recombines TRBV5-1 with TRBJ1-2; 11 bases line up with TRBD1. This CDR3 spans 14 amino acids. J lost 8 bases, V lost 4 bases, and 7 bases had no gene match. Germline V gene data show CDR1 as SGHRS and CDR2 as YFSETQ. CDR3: CASSLDRGHEGYTF. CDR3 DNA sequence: TGCGCCAGCAGCCTGGACAGGGGGCATGAGGGCTACACCTTC.

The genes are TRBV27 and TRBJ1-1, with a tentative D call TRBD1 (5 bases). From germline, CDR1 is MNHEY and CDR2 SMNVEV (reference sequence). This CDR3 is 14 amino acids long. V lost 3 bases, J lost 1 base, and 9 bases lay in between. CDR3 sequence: CASSLWQGNTEAFF. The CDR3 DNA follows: TGTGCCAGCAGTTTGTGGCAGGGGAACACTGAAGCTTTCTTT.

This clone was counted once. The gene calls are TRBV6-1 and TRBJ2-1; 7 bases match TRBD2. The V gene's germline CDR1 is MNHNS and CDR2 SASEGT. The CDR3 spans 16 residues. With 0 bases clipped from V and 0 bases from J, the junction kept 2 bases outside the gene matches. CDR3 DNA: TGTGCCAGCAGTGAAGCCAGGACTAGCTCCTACAATGAGCAGTTCTTC. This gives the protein CASSEARTSSYNEQFF.

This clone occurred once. CDR3 sequence reads: CASTRTGGNQPQHF. CDR3 bases: TGTGCCAGCACCCGGACAGGGGGTAATCAGCCCCAGCATTTT. The chain joins TRBV27 to TRBJ1-5; 10 positions agree with TRBD1. The CDR3 consists of 14 residues. Per germline, CDR1 MNHEY and CDR2 SMNVEV (reference sequence). The V gene end was trimmed by 7 bases and the J gene end by 4 bases; junction bases not matched to a gene: 4.

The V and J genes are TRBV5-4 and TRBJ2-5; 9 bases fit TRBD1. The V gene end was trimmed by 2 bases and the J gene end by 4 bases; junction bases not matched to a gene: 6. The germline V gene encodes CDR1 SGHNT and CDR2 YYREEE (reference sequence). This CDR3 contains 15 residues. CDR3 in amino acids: CASSLTGGAGETQYF. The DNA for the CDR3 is TGTGCCAGCAGCTTAACAGGGGGCGCAGGAGAGACCCAGTACTTC.

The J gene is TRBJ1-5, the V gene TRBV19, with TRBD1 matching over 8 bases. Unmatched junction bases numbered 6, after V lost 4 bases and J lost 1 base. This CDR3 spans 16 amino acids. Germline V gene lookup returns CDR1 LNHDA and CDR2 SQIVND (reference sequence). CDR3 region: CASSTRGRGSNQPQHF. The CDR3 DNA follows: TGTGCCAGTAGTACCAGGGGGCGCGGGAGCAATCAGCCCCAGCATTTT.

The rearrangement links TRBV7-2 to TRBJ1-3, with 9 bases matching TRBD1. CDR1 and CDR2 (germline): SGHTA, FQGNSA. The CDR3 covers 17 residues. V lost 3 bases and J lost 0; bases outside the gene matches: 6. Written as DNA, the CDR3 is TGTGCCAGCAGCTTCGCACCGACAGGGGGCTCTGGAAACACCATATATTTT. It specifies CASSFAPTGGSGNTIYF.

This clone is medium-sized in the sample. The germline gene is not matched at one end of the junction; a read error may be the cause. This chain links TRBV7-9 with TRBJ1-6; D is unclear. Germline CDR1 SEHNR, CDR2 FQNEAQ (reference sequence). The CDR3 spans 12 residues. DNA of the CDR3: TGTGCCAGCAGCCTAAATAACTCACCCCTCCACTTT. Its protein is CASSLNNSPLHF.

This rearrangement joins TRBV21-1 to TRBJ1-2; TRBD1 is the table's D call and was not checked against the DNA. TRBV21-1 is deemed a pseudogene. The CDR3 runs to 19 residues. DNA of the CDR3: TGTGCCAGCAGCAAAGGAGATTGTGGCAGAAGGGGCCTTGACTATGGCTACACCTTC. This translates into CASSKGDCGRRGLDYGYTF.

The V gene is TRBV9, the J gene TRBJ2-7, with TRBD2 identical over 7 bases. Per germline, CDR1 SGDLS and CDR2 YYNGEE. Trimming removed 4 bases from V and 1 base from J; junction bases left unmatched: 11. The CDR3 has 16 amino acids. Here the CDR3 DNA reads TGTGCCAGCAGCACCCATGAAGCGGGGAATTCCTACGAGCAGTACTTC. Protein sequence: CASSTHEAGNSYEQYF. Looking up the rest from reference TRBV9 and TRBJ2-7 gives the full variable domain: DSGVTQTPKHLITATGQRVTLRCSPRSGDLSVYWYQQSLDQGLQFLIQYYNGEERAKGNILERFSAQQFPDLHSELNLSSLELGDSALYFCASSTHEAGNSYEQYFGPGTRLTVT.

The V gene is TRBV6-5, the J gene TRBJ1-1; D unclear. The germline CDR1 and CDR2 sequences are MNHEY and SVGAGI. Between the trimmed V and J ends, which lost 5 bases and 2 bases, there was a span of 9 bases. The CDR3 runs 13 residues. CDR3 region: CASSTKPNTEAFF. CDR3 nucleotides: TGTGCCAGCAGTACTAAACCCAACACTGAAGCTTTCTTT.

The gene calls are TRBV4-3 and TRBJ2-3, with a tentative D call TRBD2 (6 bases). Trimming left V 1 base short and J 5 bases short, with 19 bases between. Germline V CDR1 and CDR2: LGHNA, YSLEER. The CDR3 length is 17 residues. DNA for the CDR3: TGCGCCAGCAGCCAAGTTGGGGTAGGGAGGTTTGGAGATACGCAGTATTTT. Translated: CASSQVGVGRFGDTQYF.

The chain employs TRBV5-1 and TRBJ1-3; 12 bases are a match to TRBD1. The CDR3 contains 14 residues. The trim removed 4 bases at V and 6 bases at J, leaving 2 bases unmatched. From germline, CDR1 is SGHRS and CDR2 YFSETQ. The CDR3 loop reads CASSGTGGENTIYF. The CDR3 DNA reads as TGCGCCAGCAGCGGGACAGGGGGCGAAAACACCATATATTTT.

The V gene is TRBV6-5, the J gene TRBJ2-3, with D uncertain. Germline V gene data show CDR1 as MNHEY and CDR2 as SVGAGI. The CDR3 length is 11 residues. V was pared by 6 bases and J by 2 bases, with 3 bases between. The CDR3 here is CASRYTDTQYF. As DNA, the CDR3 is TGTGCCAGCAGATACACAGATACGCAGTATTTT.

CDR3 nucleotide sequence: TGTGCCAGTAGGTGGGGGCAGTCTAACTATGTGCATGGCTACACCTTC. Protein sequence: CASRWGQSNYVHGYTF. The chain joins TRBV19 to TRBJ1-2; weak D call: TRBD1 (6 bases). Germline CDR1 and CDR2: LNHDA and SQIVND (reference sequence). V was cut by 6 bases and J by 6 bases, with 23 bases left in between. This CDR3 has 16 residues.

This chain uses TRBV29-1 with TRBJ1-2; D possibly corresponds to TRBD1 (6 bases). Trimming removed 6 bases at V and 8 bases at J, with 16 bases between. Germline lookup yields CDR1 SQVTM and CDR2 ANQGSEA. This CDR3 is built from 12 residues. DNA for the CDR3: TGCAGCGTCCTAGGGCCGGGGGGCGGCTACACCTTC. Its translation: CSVLGPGGGYTF.

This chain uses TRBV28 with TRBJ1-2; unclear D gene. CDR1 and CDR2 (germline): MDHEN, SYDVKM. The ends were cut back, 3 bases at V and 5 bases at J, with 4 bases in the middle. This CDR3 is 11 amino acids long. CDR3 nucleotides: TGTGCCAGCAGTTTGGAGTATGGCTACACCTTC. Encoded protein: CASSLEYGYTF.

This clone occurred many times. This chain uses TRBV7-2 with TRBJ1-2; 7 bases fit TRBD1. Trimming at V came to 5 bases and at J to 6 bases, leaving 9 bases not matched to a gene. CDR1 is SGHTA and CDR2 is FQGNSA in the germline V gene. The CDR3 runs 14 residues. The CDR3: CASSRGQTFNGYTF. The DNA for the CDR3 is TGTGCCAGCAGCCGGGGACAGACGTTTAATGGCTACACCTTC.

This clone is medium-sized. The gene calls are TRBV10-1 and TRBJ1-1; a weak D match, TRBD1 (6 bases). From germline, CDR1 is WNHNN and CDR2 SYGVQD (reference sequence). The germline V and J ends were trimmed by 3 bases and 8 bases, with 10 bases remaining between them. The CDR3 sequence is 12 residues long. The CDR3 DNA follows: TGCGCCAGCAGTGATCCGGGGGGCGAAGCTTTCTTT. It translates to CASSDPGGEAFF.

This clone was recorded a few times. The CDR3: CASLQGLSPYEQYV. CDR3 bases: TGTGCCAGCCTCCAGGGCCTCTCCCCCTACGAGCAGTACGTC. V and J are TRBV21-1 and TRBJ2-7; the table gives TRBD1 as D, unverified against the DNA. TRBV21-1 is a pseudogene locus. This CDR3 comprises 14 residues.

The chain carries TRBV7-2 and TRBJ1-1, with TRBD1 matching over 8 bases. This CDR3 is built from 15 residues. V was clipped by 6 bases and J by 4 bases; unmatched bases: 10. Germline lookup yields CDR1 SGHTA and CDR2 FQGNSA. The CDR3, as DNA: TGTGCCAGCAGGAGGACAGGGCGGGGGAGCACTGAAGCTTTCTTT. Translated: CASRRTGRGSTEAFF.

The CDR3 sequence is CASSLAWQGLSPLHF. CDR3 DNA sequence: TGCGCCAGCAGCTTGGCCTGGCAGGGTCTTTCACCCCTCCACTTT. The chain employs TRBV5-1 and TRBJ1-6; tentative D call: TRBD1 (5 bases). This CDR3 spans 15 amino acids. The V gene's germline CDR1 is SGHRS and CDR2 YFSETQ. Trimming left V 0 bases short and J 9 bases short, with 13 bases between.

CDR3 nucleotide sequence: TGCGCCAGCAGCCAAGACCCGACAGGGGAGACCGGGGAGCTGTTTTTT. This encodes CASSQDPTGETGELFF. The chain joins TRBV4-1 to TRBJ2-2; 8 nucleotides align to TRBD1. J gave up 5 bases and V 0 bases, and 5 bases lay outside the gene matches. The CDR3 is 16 amino acids. CDR1 is MGHRA, CDR2 YSYEKL, per germline.

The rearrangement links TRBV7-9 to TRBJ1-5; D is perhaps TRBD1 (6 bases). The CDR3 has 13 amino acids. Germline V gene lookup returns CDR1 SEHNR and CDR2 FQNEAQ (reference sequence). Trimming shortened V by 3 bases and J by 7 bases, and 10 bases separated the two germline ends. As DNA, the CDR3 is TGTGCCAGCAGCTTGGGGGGGCAACAGCCCCAGCATTTT. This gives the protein CASSLGGQQPQHF.